A selection of T cell receptor beta chains follows, all from one sample in a study of T cells after somatic rescue of genetic block. This table comes from immunoSEQ multiplex PCR, and its TCRdb copy is limited to in-frame clones, with some not included. The table has roughly 92,000 clones, more than 80% seen once. Source material: peripheral blood mononuclear cells (PBMCs). The receptors derive from a woman aged 18 to 35. CDR3s include the opening cysteine and the closing phenylalanine or tryptophan. Each record gives: J gene, clone size, V gene, D gene, CDR3 DNA, CDR3 protein. D genes are given only for firm matches. Clone size appears in some rows only: once, few, many, or a class for an expanded clone.

TRBJ1-1,once,TRBV19,.,TGTGCCAGTAGCCTCCGGGGAACTGAAGCTTTCTTT,CASSLRGTEAFF
TRBJ2-1,.,TRBV27,TRBD2,TGTGCCAGCAGCAAACTAGCGGGACCGTACAATGAGCAGTTCTTC,CASSKLAGPYNEQFF
TRBJ1-2,.,TRBV7-9,.,TGTGCCAGCAGCCTACGGACGACAGTAGGAGGCTATGGCTACACCTTC,CASSLRTTVGGYGYTF
TRBJ2-5,.,TRBV5-1,TRBD2,TGCGCCAGCAGCTTAGCGGGAGGGCCTGGAGAGACCCAGTACTTC,CASSLAGGPGETQYF
TRBJ1-5,.,TRBV5-6,.,TGTGCCAGCAGCTCAGCCTTTCAGCCCCAGCATTTT,CASSSAFQPQHF
TRBJ2-5,.,TRBV6-1,.,TGTGCCAGCAGTGAAGGTGCGGGAAACCAAGAGACCCAGTACTTC,CASSEGAGNQETQYF
TRBJ2-4,.,TRBV5-1,TRBD1,TGCGCCAGCAGCTTGGGGGACAGGGGAGCCAAAAACATTCAGTACTTC,CASSLGDRGAKNIQYF
TRBJ2-1,.,TRBV11-2,.,TGTGCCAGCAGCTTGGAACGGGTGGAGCAGTTCTTC,CASSLERVEQFF
TRBJ1-3,.,TRBV4-3,.,TGCGCCAGCAGCTCCCGTCGTGGAAACACCATATATTTT,CASSSRRGNTIYF
TRBJ1-2,.,TRBV19,.,TGTGCCAGTAGTATAGTGACACCTGATGGCTACACCTTC,CASSIVTPDGYTF
TRBJ2-1,once,TRBV7-2,.,TGTGCCAGCAGCAGCGCACATACTGATTACAATGAGCAGTTCTTC,CASSSAHTDYNEQFF
TRBJ1-2,.,TRBV18,TRBD1,TGTGCCAGCTCCCCGGAGGTGGGACAGAGCGCGTATGGCTACACCTTC,CASSPEVGQSAYGYTF
TRBJ2-4,.,TRBV5-4,TRBD1,TGTGCCAGCAGAAAGGACAGGGACATTCAGTACTTC,CASRKDRDIQYF
TRBJ2-4,.,TRBV5-6,.,TGTGCCAGCAGCTTCTCGGGCCTTAGGCTTACCAAAAACATTCAGTACTTC,CASSFSGLRLTKNIQYF
TRBJ2-4,.,TRBV2,.,TGTGCCAGCAGTGTAGTCAAAAACATTCAGTACTTC,CASSVVKNIQYF
TRBJ2-3,.,TRBV19,.,TGTGCCAGTATCCCCCGGCCGGGGGCAGGGATGATGGAAGATACGCAGTATTTT,CASIPRPGAGMMEDTQYF
TRBJ2-7,.,TRBV7-8,TRBD1,TGTGCCAGCAGCTCCTCGACAGGGAAGGGCGAGCAGTACTTC,CASSSSTGKGEQYF
TRBJ1-2,.,TRBV5-4,.,TGTGCCAGCAGCTTGCCTGGACCAGGGGGCTACACCTTC,CASSLPGPGGYTF
TRBJ2-7,once,TRBV5-8,.,TGTGCCAGCAGCTTCCAGACCAGGTACGAGCAGTACTTC,CASSFQTRYEQYF
TRBJ2-3,.,TRBV9,.,TGTGCCAGCAGCGTAGGGGTCTTCACAGATACGCAGTATTTT,CASSVGVFTDTQYF
TRBJ2-7,.,TRBV6-5,.,TGTGCCAGCAGCGGGGGATTGGGCTCCTACGAGCAGTACTTC,CASSGGLGSYEQYF
TRBJ1-1,.,TRBV27,.,TGTGCCAGCAGTTTATGGGGCGGGGGAAGGTCACTCAACACTGAAGCTTTCTTT,CASSLWGGGRSLNTEAFF
TRBJ2-5,.,TRBV27,.,TGTGCCAGCAGTCCCACAGGTATTCCCACCGAGACCCAGTACTTC,CASSPTGIPTETQYF
TRBJ2-2,few,TRBV27,.,TGTGCCAGCAGTTTGTGGGCGGAGAACACCGGGGAGCTGTTTTTT,CASSLWAENTGELFF
TRBJ2-2,.,TRBV2,.,TGTGCCAGCACCGGGACATACAACACCGGGGAGCTGTTTTTT,CASTGTYNTGELFF
TRBJ2-5,.,TRBV11-1,.,TGTGCCAGCAGCCCACAGGGTCAGGCCCAGTACTTC,CASSPQGQAQYF
TRBJ2-5,.,TRBV19,TRBD2,TGTGCCAGTAGCCAGACTACTAGCGGGAGGGTTGAGACCCAGTACTTC,CASSQTTSGRVETQYF
TRBJ1-2,.,TRBV6-4,.,TGTGCCAGCAGTGTGGAAGGGTACCCTACTAACTATGGCTACACCTTC,CASSVEGYPTNYGYTF